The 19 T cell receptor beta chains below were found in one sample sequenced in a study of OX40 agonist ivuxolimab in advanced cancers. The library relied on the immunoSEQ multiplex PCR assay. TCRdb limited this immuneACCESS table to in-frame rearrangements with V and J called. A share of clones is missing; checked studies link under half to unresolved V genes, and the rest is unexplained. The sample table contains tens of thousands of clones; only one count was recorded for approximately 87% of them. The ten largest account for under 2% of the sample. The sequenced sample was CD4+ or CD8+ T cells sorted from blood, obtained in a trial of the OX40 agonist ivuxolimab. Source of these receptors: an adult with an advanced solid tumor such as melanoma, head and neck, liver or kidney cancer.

Written as DNA, the CDR3 is TGTGCCAGCAGTTACACTAGCGGAACCTACGAGCAGTACTTC. This gives the protein CASSYTSGTYEQYF. The chain links TRBV6-5 to TRBJ2-7; 8 bases map to TRBD2. The CDR3 is 14 residues long. Trimming took 2 bases from V and 2 from J; bases not matched to a gene: 2. Per germline, CDR1 MNHEY and CDR2 SVGAGI.

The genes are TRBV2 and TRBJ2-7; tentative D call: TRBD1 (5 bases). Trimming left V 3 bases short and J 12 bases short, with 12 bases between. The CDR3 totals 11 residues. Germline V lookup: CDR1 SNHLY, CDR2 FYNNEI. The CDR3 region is CASSDWGTGYF. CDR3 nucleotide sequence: TGTGCCAGCAGTGACTGGGGTACAGGGTACTTC.

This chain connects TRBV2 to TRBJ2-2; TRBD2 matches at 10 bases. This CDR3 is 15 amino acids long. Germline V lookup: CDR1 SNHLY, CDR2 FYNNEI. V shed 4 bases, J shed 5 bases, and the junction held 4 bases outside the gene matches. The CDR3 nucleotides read TGTGCCAGCAGTGTCCTAGCGGGAGCAACCGGGGAGCTGTTTTTT. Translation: CASSVLAGATGELFF.

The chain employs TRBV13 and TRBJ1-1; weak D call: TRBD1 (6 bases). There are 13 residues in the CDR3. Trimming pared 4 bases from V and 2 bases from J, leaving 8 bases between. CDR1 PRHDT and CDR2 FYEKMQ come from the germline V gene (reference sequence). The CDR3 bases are TGTGCCAGCAGCTACAGGGTTAACACTGAAGCTTTCTTT. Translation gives CASSYRVNTEAFF.

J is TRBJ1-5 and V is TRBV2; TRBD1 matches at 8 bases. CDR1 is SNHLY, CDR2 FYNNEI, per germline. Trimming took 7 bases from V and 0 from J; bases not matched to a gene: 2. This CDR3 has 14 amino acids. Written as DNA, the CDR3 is TGTGCCAGCACAGGGGGCAATAGCAATCAGCCCCAGCATTTT. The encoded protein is CASTGGNSNQPQHF. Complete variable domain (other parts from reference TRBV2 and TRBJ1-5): EPEVTQTPSHQVTQMGQEVILRCVPISNHLYFYWYRQILGQKVEFLVSFYNNEISEKSEIFDDQFSVERPDGSNFTLKIRSTKLEDSAMYFCASTGGNSNQPQHFGDGTRLSIL.

CDR3 DNA: TGTGCCAGCAGTTTGAACAGGGTAAGGGGACAGTTCTTC. It is translated as CASSLNRVRGQFF. The chain carries TRBV27 and TRBJ2-1; a possible D gene is TRBD1 (6 bases). CDR1 is MNHEY and CDR2 is SMNVEV in the germline V gene (reference sequence). This CDR3 is built from 13 residues. Trimming pared 3 bases from V and 13 bases from J, leaving 16 bases between.

Here the CDR3 reads CASSHFFRGQGPEAFF. CDR3 nucleotide sequence: TGTGCCAGCAGCCACTTCTTTCGGGGCCAGGGCCCTGAAGCTTTCTTT. The chain is built from TRBV4-2 and TRBJ1-1, with D possibly TRBD1 on 5 matching bases. The CDR3 sequence is 16 residues long. Germline V gives CDR1 LGHNA, CDR2 YNFKEQ. With 3 bases removed from V and 6 bases from J, the gap between germline ends came to 20 bases.

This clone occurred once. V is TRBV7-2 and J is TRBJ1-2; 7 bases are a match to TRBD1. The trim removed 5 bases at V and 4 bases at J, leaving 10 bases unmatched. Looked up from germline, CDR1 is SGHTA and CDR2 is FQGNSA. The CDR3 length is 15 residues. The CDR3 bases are TGTGCCAGCAGCCCCTCGACAGGGTTTGGCTATGGCTACACCTTC. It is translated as CASSPSTGFGYGYTF.

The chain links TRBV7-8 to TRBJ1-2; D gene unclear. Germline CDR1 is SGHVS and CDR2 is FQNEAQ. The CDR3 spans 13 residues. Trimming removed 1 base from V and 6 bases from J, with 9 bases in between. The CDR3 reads CASSLGGRNGYTF. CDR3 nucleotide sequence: TGTGCCAGCAGCTTAGGGGGAAGGAATGGCTACACCTTC.

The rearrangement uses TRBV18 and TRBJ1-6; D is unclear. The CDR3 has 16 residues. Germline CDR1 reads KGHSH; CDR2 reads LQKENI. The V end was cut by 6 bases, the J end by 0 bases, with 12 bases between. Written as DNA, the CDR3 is TGTGCCAGCTCGGTAGGACGGTACTCCTATAATTCACCCCTCCACTTT. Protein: CASSVGRYSYNSPLHF.

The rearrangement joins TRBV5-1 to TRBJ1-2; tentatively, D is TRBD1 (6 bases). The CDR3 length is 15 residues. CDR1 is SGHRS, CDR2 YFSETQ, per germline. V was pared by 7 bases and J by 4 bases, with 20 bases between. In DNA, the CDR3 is TGCGCCAGCCAATATTCCCAGGGGCAAAGCTATGGCTACACCTTC. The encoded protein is CASQYSQGQSYGYTF.

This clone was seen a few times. CDR3 in amino acids: CASSLVPAIPLDVVVRKTQYF. DNA for the CDR3: TGTGCCAGCAGCTTAGTACCGGCCATCCCGCTTGATGTGGTAGTAAGGAAGACCCAGTACTTC. The chain combines TRBV7-6 with TRBJ2-5, with D unresolved. The germline V and J ends were trimmed by 1 base and 6 bases, with 33 bases remaining between them. Per germline, CDR1 SGHVS and CDR2 FNYEAQ. The CDR3 covers 21 residues.

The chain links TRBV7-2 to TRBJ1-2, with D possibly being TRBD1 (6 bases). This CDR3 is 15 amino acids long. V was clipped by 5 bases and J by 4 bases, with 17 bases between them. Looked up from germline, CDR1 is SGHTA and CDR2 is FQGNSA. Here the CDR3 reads CASSQEFGQRYGYTF. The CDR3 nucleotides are TGTGCCAGCAGCCAAGAATTCGGACAGCGCTATGGCTACACCTTC.

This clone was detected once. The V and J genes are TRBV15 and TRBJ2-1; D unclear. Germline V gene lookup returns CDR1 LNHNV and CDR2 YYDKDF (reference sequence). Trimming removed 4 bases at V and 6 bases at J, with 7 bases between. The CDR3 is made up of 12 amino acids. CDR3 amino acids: CATSNYPNEQFF. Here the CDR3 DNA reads TGTGCCACCAGCAACTACCCCAATGAGCAGTTCTTC.

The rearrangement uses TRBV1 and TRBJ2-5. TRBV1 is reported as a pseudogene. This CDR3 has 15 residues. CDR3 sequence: CTSSQDPPNQETQYF. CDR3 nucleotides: TGCACCAGCAGCCAAGATCCTCCAAACCAAGAGACCCAGTACTTC.

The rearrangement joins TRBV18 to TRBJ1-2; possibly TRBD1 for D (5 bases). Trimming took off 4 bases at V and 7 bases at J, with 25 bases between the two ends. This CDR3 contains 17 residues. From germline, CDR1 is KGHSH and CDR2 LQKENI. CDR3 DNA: TGTGCCAGCTCACGCACTACTCAATTGACAGAGATGGGTGGCTACACCTTC. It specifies CASSRTTQLTEMGGYTF.

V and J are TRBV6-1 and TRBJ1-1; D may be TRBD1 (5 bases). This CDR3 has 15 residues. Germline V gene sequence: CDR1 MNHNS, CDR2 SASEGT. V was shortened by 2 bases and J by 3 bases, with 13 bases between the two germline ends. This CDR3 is CASSETGGGYTEAFF. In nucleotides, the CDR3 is TGTGCCAGCAGTGAAACGGGGGGGGGATACACTGAAGCTTTCTTT.

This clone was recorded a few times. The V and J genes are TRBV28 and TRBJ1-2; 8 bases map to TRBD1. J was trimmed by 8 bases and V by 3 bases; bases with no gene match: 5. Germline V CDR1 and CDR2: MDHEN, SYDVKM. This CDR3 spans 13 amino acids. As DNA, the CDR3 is TGTGCCAGCAGTTTCCAGGGGGCGGAGGGCTACACCTTC. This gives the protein CASSFQGAEGYTF.

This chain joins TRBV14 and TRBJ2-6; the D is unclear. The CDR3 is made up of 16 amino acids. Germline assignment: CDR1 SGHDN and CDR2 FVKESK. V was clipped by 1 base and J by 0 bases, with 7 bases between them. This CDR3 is CASSQVGLSGANVLTF. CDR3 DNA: TGTGCCAGCAGCCAAGTCGGGCTCTCTGGGGCCAACGTCCTGACTTTC.